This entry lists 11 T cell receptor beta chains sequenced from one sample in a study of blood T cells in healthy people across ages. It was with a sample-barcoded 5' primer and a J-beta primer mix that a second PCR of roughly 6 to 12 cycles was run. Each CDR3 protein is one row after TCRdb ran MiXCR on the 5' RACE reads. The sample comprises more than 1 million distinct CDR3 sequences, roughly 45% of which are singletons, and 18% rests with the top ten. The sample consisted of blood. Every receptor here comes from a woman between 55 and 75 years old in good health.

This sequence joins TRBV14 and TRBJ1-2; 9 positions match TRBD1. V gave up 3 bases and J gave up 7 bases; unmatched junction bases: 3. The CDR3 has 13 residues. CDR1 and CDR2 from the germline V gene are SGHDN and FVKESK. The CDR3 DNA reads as TGTGCCAGCAGCCACGGGACAGGGTTTGGCTACACCTTC. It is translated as CASSHGTGFGYTF.

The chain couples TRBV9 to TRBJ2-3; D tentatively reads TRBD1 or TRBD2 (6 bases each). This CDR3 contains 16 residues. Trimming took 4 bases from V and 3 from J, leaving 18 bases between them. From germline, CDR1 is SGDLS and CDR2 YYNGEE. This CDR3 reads CASSHTIQGTTDTQYF. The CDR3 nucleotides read TGTGCCAGCAGCCACACCATCCAGGGGACTACAGATACGCAGTATTTT.

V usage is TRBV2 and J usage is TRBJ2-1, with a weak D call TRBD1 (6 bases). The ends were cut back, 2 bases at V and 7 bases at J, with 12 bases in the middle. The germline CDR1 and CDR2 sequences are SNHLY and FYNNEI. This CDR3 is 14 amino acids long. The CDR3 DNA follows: TGTGCCAGCAGTGAAAGGGGGTATTGGAATGAGCAGTTCTTC. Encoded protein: CASSERGYWNEQFF.

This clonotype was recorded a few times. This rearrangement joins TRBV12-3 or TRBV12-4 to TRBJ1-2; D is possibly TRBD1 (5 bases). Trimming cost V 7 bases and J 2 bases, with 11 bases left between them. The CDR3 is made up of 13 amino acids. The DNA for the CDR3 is TGTGCCAGCATTCCGGGGCCCAACTATGGCTACACCTTC. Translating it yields CASIPGPNYGYTF.

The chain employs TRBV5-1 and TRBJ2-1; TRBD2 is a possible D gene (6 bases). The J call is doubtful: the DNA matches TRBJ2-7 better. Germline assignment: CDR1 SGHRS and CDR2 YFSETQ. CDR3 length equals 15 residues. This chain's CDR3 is CASTLLADSYNEQYF. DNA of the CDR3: TGCGCCAGCACCCTTTTAGCGGACTCCTACAATGAGCAGTACTTC.

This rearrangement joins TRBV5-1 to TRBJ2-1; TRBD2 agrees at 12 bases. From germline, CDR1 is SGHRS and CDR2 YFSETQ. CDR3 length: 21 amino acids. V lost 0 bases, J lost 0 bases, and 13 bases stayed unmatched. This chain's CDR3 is CASSLAFARTSGTSSYNEQFF. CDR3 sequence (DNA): TGCGCCAGCAGCTTGGCCTTCGCAAGGACTAGCGGGACCAGCTCCTACAATGAGCAGTTCTTC.

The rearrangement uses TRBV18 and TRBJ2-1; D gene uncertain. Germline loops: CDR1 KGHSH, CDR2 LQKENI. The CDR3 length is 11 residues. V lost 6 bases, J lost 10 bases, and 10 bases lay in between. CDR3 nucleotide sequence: TGTGCCAGCTCCCCCAAGGAGGAGCAGTTCTTC. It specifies CASSPKEEQFF.

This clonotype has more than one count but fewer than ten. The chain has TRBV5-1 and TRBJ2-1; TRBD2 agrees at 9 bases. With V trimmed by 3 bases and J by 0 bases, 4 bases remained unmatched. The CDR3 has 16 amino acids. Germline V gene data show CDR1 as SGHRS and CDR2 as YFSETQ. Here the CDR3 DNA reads TGCGCCAGCAGCTGGGGTAGCGGGAGCTCCTACAATGAGCAGTTCTTC. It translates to CASSWGSGSSYNEQFF. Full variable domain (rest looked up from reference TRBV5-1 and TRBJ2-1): KAGVTQTPRYLIKTRGQQVTLSCSPISGHRSVSWYQQTPGQGLQFLFEYFSETQRNKGNFPGRFSGRQFSNSRSEMNVSTLELGDSALYLCASSWGSGSSYNEQFFGPGTRLTVL.

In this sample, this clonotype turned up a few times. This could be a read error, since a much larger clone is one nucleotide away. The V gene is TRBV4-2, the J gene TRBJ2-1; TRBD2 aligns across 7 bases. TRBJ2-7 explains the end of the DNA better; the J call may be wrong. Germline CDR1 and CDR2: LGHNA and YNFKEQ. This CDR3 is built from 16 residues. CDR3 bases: TGTGCCAGCAGCCATCCCGGGAGGAGCTCCTACAATGAGCAGTACTTC. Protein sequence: CASSHPGRSSYNEQYF.

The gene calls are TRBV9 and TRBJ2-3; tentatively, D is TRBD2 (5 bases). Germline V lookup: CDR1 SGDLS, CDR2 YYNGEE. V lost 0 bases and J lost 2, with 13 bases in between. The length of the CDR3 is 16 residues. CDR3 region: CASSVGAKRSTDTQYF. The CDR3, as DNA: TGTGCCAGCAGCGTAGGTGCGAAGCGGTCCACAGATACGCAGTATTTT. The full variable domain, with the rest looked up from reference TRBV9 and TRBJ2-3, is DSGVTQTPKHLITATGQRVTLRCSPRSGDLSVYWYQQSLDQGLQFLIQYYNGEERAKGNILERFSAQQFPDLHSELNLSSLELGDSALYFCASSVGAKRSTDTQYFGPGTRLTVL.

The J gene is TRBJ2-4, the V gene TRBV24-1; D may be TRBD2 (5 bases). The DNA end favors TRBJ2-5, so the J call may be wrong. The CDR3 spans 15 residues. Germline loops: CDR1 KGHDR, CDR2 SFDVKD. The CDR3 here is CATSDPRGWRETQYF. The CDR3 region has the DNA TGTGCCACCAGTGACCCTCGGGGTTGGAGGGAGACCCAGTACTTC.